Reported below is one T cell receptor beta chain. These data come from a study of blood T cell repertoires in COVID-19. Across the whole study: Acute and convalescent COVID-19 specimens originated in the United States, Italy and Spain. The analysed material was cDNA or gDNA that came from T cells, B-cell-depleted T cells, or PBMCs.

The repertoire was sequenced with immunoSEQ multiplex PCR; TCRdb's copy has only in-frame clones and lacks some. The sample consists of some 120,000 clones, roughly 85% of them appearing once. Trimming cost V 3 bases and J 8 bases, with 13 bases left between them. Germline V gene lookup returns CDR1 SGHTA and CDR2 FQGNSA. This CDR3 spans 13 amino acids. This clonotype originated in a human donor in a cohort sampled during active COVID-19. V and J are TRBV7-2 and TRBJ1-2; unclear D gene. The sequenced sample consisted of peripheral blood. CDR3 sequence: CASSFQLGDGYTF. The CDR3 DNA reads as TGTGCCAGCAGCTTCCAATTGGGAGACGGCTACACCTTC.